This T cell receptor beta chain originates from a study of identical twins. This clonotype has just a few counts. TCRdb re-analysed the 5' RACE reads in MiXCR, keeping a single row per CDR3 protein. The sample lists 700,000 or so distinct CDR3 sequences; 8.6% were seen once. CDR3 length: 13 residues. The germline CDR1 and CDR2 sequences are SQVTM and ANQGSEA. Trimming pared 5 bases from V and 0 bases from J, leaving 8 bases between. In addition, the sample was reused for a study of yellow fever vaccine responses in identical twins.

The sequence was collected from a woman aged 18 to 35 in good health. Sequencing used PBMCs. The rearrangement uses TRBV29-1 and TRBJ2-4; possible D gene TRBD2, 6 bases. CDR3 protein: CSVRELAKNIQYF. CDR3 nucleotide sequence: TGCAGCGTTCGGGAGCTAGCCAAAAACATTCAGTACTTC. The entire variable domain, with the rest obtained from reference TRBV29-1 and TRBJ2-4, is as follows: SAVISQKPSRDICQRGTSLTIQCQVDSQVTMMFWYRQQPGQSLTLIATANQGSEATYESGFVIDKFPISRPNLTFSTLTVSNMSPEDSSIYLCSVRELAKNIQYFGAGTRLSVL.